Described below is a single T cell receptor beta chain sequence and its context. Its target is not known. This sample is part of a study of shared clonotypes between healthy human individuals. About the study: A donor's plate count was three for CD4 naive and three for CD4 memory; CD8 naive had two and CD8 memory one.

Sequenced by immunoSEQ multiplex PCR; TCRdb stores in-frame clones only, minus some. Of hundreds of thousands of clones listed, around 96% are singletons. CD8 cells classed as naive were CD45RO-negative and positively selected for CCR7, excluding terminally differentiated effector memory CD45RA+ cells. Germline CDR1 reads GTSNPN; CDR2 reads SVGIG (reference sequence). With V trimmed by 3 bases and J by 3 bases, 5 bases remained unmatched. The CDR3 loop spans 14 amino acids. Study-wide points: Among donors, the sharing of clonotypes was expected to be influenced by sequencing depth. Few donors limited the genetic and exposure-history diversity represented.

J is TRBJ2-3 and V is TRBV30, with 8 bases that match TRBD1. Sequencing used naive CD8+ T cells sorted from blood. The sequence was collected from a man aged 30-40 years in good health. Here the CDR3 reads CAWSRTGRTDTQYF. Here the CDR3 DNA reads TGTGCCTGGAGCAGGACAGGGAGGACAGATACGCAGTATTTT. Filled out from reference TRBV30 and TRBJ2-3, the complete variable domain reads SQTIHQWPATLVQPVGSPLSLECTVEGTSNPNLYWYRQAAGRGLQLLFYSVGIGQISSEVPQNLSASRPQDRQFILSSKKLLLSDSGFYLCAWSRTGRTDTQYFGPGTRLTVL.